This T cell receptor (beta chain) stems from a study of blood T cell repertoires in COVID-19. In the study overall: From the United States, Italy and Spain came samples of acute and convalescent COVID-19. From T cells, B-cell-depleted T cells, or PBMCs came the material, which was cDNA or gDNA.

Per the study methods: How many nucleated cells were present was estimated from reference gene primer amplification. Profiling relied on immunoSEQ multiplex PCR, and the TCRdb table lists in-frame clones only, not all of them. V and J calls and clone size are given by that table; D and trimming were obtained from the DNA. The sample lists 140,000 or so clones, about nine tenths occurring once. CDR1 and CDR2 from the germline V gene are LGHDT and YNNKEL (reference sequence). Trimming shortened V by 5 bases and J by 3 bases, and 8 bases separated the two germline ends. CDR3 length: 12 amino acids. The J gene is TRBJ2-7, the V gene TRBV3-1 (or the pseudogene TRBV3-2); weak D call: TRBD1 (6 bases). Sequences were obtained from peripheral blood. The source of this sequence is a woman aged 50 to 60 with acute or convalescent COVID-19. DNA of the CDR3: TGTGCCAGCAGCGCGACAGGCTACGAGCAGTACTTC. Protein sequence: CASSATGYEQYF.